This T cell receptor beta chain was identified during a study of T-cell reconstitution after alpha-beta-depleted transplantation in children. In its sample, this clonotype was seen a few times. Unique molecular identifiers featured in how the TCRbeta library was prepared. TCRdb analysed the PCR reads with MiXCR anew, one entry per CDR3 protein. The table lists about 500,000 distinct CDR3 sequences, less than 35% of them singletons. Germline loops: CDR1 SGHRS, CDR2 YFSETQ. Trimming shortened V by 4 bases and J by 3 bases, and 10 bases separated the two germline ends. This CDR3 is built from 13 residues.

V usage is TRBV5-1 and J usage is TRBJ1-1, with D perhaps matching TRBD1 (6 bases). The receptor was derived from a human donor who donated a stem cell graft to a child with aplastic anemia. The source was PBMCs from the stem cell graft donor, collected from the stem cell graft. In DNA, the CDR3 is TGCGCCAGCAGCAATCCAGGGGACACTGAAGCTTTCTTT. Its protein product is CASSNPGDTEAFF.